This entry concerns a single TCR beta chain. The data are from a study of T cell changes during pregnancy in multiple sclerosis. This CDR3 is built from 15 residues. CDR1 and CDR2 (germline): SEHNR, FQNEAQ (reference sequence). V was pared by 5 bases and J by 5 bases, with 8 bases of the junction left unmatched. The assay was immunoSEQ multiplex PCR, and TCRdb's table has in-frame clones only and misses some. The sample includes tens of thousands of clones, about 90% seen only once; the top ten take 2.8%. The sequence came from a female donor in good health, enrolled as a control in a pregnancy study. The material sequenced was peripheral blood, taken in the third trimester of pregnancy. The chain recombines TRBV7-9 with TRBJ1-1, with 10 nucleotides matching TRBD1. In DNA form, the CDR3 reads TGTGCCAGCAGCGCGACAGGGGGCGCGGGGACTGAAGCTTTCTTT. The encoded protein is CASSATGGAGTEAFF.